These 21 T cell receptor beta chains were sequenced from one sample in a study of STAT3 mutations in large granular lymphocyte leukemia. Findings and limits, study-wide: Every T-cell large granular lymphocyte leukemia patient had at least one immunodominant TCR beta clonotype.

Libraries were prepared by immunoSEQ multiplex PCR; TCRdb keeps only in-frame clonotypes and omits some of them. The sample consists of roughly 5,900 clones, around 90% of them appearing once. Antigens of these TCRs are unknown. Sequencing was carried out using PBMCs. The receptor set was obtained from a human donor with T large granular lymphocyte leukemia. Some clones in this sample may be carry-over from other donors' samples.

The chain couples TRBV10-3 to TRBJ1-5; D remains unclear. Germline-derived CDR1 and CDR2 are ENHRY and SYGVKD. CDR3 length: 12 residues. V lost 2 bases, J lost 4 bases, and 3 bases lay in between. Here the CDR3 DNA reads TGTGCCATCAGTGAGAGAAATCAGCCCCAGCATTTT. It is translated as CAISERNQPQHF.

This chain connects TRBV6-5 to TRBJ1-2; the match to TRBD1 covers 7 bases. V gave up 6 bases and J gave up 4 bases; unmatched junction bases: 11. The CDR3 loop spans 15 amino acids. The germline V gene encodes CDR1 MNHEY and CDR2 SVGAGI. CDR3 sequence: CASSPYGGGTYGYTF. CDR3 bases: TGTGCCAGCAGCCCCTATGGAGGGGGCACCTATGGCTACACCTTC.

The V call is TRBV30, the J call TRBJ1-2; tentative D call: TRBD1 (6 bases). Germline V gene lookup returns CDR1 GTSNPN and CDR2 SVGIG (reference sequence). The CDR3 runs 11 residues. Trimming left V 4 bases short and J 4 bases short, with 7 bases between. The CDR3 DNA follows: TGTGCCTGGATGGACAGCTATGGCTACACCTTC. Amino acids: CAWMDSYGYTF.

The chain uses TRBV5-1 and TRBJ2-2; D gene uncertain. CDR3 length: 14 residues. The V and J ends lost 6 bases and 5 bases respectively, with 14 bases between them. The germline CDR1 and CDR2 sequences are SGHRS and YFSETQ. This CDR3 reads CASTERSGTGELFF. The DNA of the CDR3 is TGCGCCAGCACGGAAAGATCCGGAACCGGGGAGCTGTTTTTT.

The chain couples TRBV15 to TRBJ2-4; tentatively, D is TRBD2 (6 bases). The CDR3 has 15 residues. The V end was cut by 2 bases, the J end by 6 bases, with 14 bases between. CDR1 is LNHNV, CDR2 YYDKDF, per germline (reference sequence). CDR3 nucleotide sequence: TGTGCCACCAGCAGATCCCGGGACTTGGGAAACATTCAGTACTTC. Translated: CATSRSRDLGNIQYF.

This clone was seen a few times. V is TRBV4-1 and J is TRBJ1-2; unclear D gene. The CDR3 runs 14 residues. Germline CDR1 MGHRA, CDR2 YSYEKL. V lost 4 bases and J 8 bases, leaving 17 bases between the germline ends. CDR3 protein: CASSPEGSEVGYTF. The CDR3 coding sequence is TGCGCCAGCAGCCCAGAGGGATCTGAAGTGGGCTACACCTTC.

The chain employs TRBV28 and TRBJ2-1; no clear D gene. V was cut by 6 bases and J by 12 bases, with 12 bases left in between. CDR3 size: 11 residues. The germline V gene encodes CDR1 MDHEN and CDR2 SYDVKM. DNA of the CDR3: TGTGCCAGCAGCTCTGGACGAGGGCAGTTCTTC. Translated: CASSSGRGQFF.

V is TRBV29-1 and J is TRBJ1-2; tentatively, D is TRBD1 (6 bases). The V end was cut by 3 bases, the J end by 2 bases, with 19 bases between. The CDR3 covers 16 residues. In germline, CDR1 is SQVTM, CDR2 ANQGSEA. The CDR3 DNA follows: TGCAGCGTTGAGAGGGGTGGGGGGGCGTACAACTATGGCTACACCTTC. It is translated as CSVERGGGAYNYGYTF. Filled out from reference TRBV29-1 and TRBJ1-2, the complete variable domain reads SAVISQKPSRDICQRGTSLTIQCQVDSQVTMMFWYRQQPGQSLTLIATANQGSEATYESGFVIDKFPISRPNLTFSTLTVSNMSPEDSSIYLCSVERGGGAYNYGYTFGSGTRLTVV.

J is TRBJ2-1 and V is TRBV20-1; 8 nucleotides match TRBD1. CDR1 DFQATT and CDR2 SNEGSKA come from the germline V gene (reference sequence). The CDR3 extends over 11 amino acids. The V gene end was trimmed by 3 bases and the J gene end by 9 bases; junction bases not matched to a gene: 1. CDR3 residues: CSARTGVEQFF. The CDR3 DNA follows: TGCAGTGCTAGGACAGGGGTTGAGCAGTTCTTC.

This clone was seen a handful of times. V usage is TRBV15 and J usage is TRBJ2-7, with TRBD2 as a possible D gene (5 bases). Trimming removed 5 bases from V and 5 bases from J, with 7 bases in between. Germline V gene data show CDR1 as LNHNV and CDR2 as YYDKDF (reference sequence). The CDR3 is 11 residues long. CDR3 bases: TGTGCCACCAGCGAGGGTAACGAGCAGTACGTC. It is translated as CATSEGNEQYV.

The chain couples TRBV4-2 to TRBJ1-1, with TRBD1 identical over 9 bases. Germline assignment: CDR1 LGHNA and CDR2 YNFKEQ. After removal of 1 base from V and 0 bases from J, the junction contained 9 bases not matched to a gene. CDR3 size: 18 residues. CDR3 DNA: TGTGCCAGCAGCCAAGGGTCTGGGACAGGGTACATGAACACTGAAGCTTTCTTT. This sequence encodes CASSQGSGTGYMNTEAFF.

The chain is built from TRBV15 and TRBJ1-5; possible D gene TRBD1, 5 bases. Germline assignment: CDR1 LNHNV and CDR2 YYDKDF (reference sequence). Trimming stripped 0 bases from V and 6 bases from J, with 12 bases between. This CDR3 has 15 amino acids. The CDR3 is CATSRDRVRGQPQHF. Here the CDR3 DNA reads TGTGCCACCAGCAGAGACAGGGTAAGAGGTCAGCCCCAGCATTTT.

The chain links TRBV10-3 to TRBJ2-2; a weak D match, TRBD2 (6 bases). V shed 4 bases and J shed 5 bases, with 17 bases lying between them. Germline V gives CDR1 ENHRY, CDR2 SYGVKD. CDR3 length: 16 residues. In nucleotides, the CDR3 is TGTGCCATCAGTGGGGGCGGGACCACCGGGACCGGGGAGCTGTTTTTT. Amino acid sequence: CAISGGGTTGTGELFF.

The chain employs TRBV27 and TRBJ2-3, with D possibly being TRBD1 (5 bases). Trimming removed 0 bases at V and 5 bases at J, with 6 bases between. The length of the CDR3 is 13 residues. The V gene's germline CDR1 is MNHEY and CDR2 SMNVEV (reference sequence). CDR3 sequence reads: CASSLSGVDTQYF. CDR3 nucleotides: TGTGCCAGCAGTTTATCAGGGGTAGATACGCAGTATTTT.

The chain recombines TRBV11-2 with TRBJ2-2; D is perhaps TRBD2 (7 bases). V lost 3 bases, J lost 3 bases, and 11 bases lay in between. The length of the CDR3 is 15 residues. Germline V gene lookup returns CDR1 SGHAT and CDR2 FQNNGV. For the CDR3, the DNA is TGTGCCAGCAGCTTTGGGAGGGGGGACACCGGGGAGCTGTTTTTT. It encodes CASSFGRGDTGELFF. Supplemented by reference TRBV11-2 and TRBJ2-2, the full variable domain reads EAGVAQSPRYKIIEKRQSVAFWCNPISGHATLYWYQQILGQGPKLLIQFQNNGVVDDSQLPKDRFSAERLKGVDSTLKIQPAKLEDSAVYLCASSFGRGDTGELFFGEGSRLTVL.

The chain employs TRBV15 and TRBJ1-5; 7 bases are shared with TRBD1. The CDR3 covers 18 residues. Unmatched junction bases numbered 12, after V lost 0 bases and J lost 4 bases. CDR1 is LNHNV and CDR2 is YYDKDF in the germline V gene (reference sequence). DNA of the CDR3: TGTGCCACCAGCAGAGACTCAAACACAGGGGTCGGAAATCAGCCCCAGCATTTT. Translation gives CATSRDSNTGVGNQPQHF. The full variable domain, completed using reference TRBV15 and TRBJ1-5, is DAMVIQNPRYQVTQFGKPVTLSCSQTLNHNVMYWYQQKSSQAPKLLFHYYDKDFNNEADTPDNFQSRRPNTSFCFLDIRSPGLGDTAMYLCATSRDSNTGVGNQPQHFGDGTRLSIL.

V and J are TRBV7-2 and TRBJ1-6; 9 positions match TRBD1. This CDR3 has 16 residues. The germline V gene encodes CDR1 SGHTA and CDR2 FQGNSA. The junction had 2 bases not matched to a gene; V was cut back by 5 bases and J by 0 bases. For the CDR3, the DNA is TGTGCCAGCAGCGAGACAGGGGGCTCCTATAATTCACCCCTCCACTTT. Amino acid sequence: CASSETGGSYNSPLHF.

This chain joins TRBV7-9 and TRBJ1-5; 9 positions match TRBD1. The CDR3 runs 18 residues. V lost 1 base to trimming and J lost 5 bases; unmatched junction nucleotides: 12. Per germline, CDR1 SEHNR and CDR2 FQNEAQ (reference sequence). Written as DNA, the CDR3 is TGTGCCAGCAGCTTAGGACCCATGGGGGACAGGGCGGATCAGCCCCAGCATTTT. Its translation: CASSLGPMGDRADQPQHF.

The genes are TRBV5-4 and TRBJ1-1; possible D gene TRBD1, 5 bases. This CDR3 region has 14 residues. Germline values: CDR1 SGHNT, CDR2 YYREEE (reference sequence). The V end was cut by 2 bases, the J end by 3 bases, with 11 bases between. The CDR3: CASSLNLGDTEAFF. CDR3 nucleotides: TGTGCCAGCAGCTTAAATCTAGGGGACACTGAAGCTTTCTTT.

The gene calls are TRBV6-1 and TRBJ1-2, with TRBD1 matching over 9 bases. This CDR3 contains 14 residues. After removal of 6 bases from V and 7 bases from J, the junction contained 9 bases not matched to a gene. The germline V gene has CDR1 MNHNS and CDR2 SASEGT. CDR3 in DNA: TGTGCCAGCAGCGCGGGACAGGGTTTGGGTGGCTACACCTTC. Encoded protein: CASSAGQGLGGYTF.

The gene calls are TRBV27 and TRBJ2-1; the D is unclear. Germline V CDR1 and CDR2: MNHEY, SMNVEV (reference sequence). The germline V and J ends were trimmed by 11 bases and 4 bases, with 12 bases remaining between them. This CDR3 contains 12 residues. CDR3 region: CAVESYYNEQFF. The CDR3 DNA sequence: TGTGCCGTTGAATCTTATTACAATGAGCAGTTCTTC.